The T cell receptor (beta chain) under discussion was sequenced for a study of blood T cells in healthy people across ages. Whole-study results and caveats: Higher naive T cell percentage went strongly together with higher TCR beta diversity. A greater number of naive CD4+ cells and higher diversity distinguished long-lived donors from aged donors.

A sample-barcoded 5' primer and a J-beta primer mix were used in a second PCR of about 6 to 11 cycles. TCRdb fed the 5' RACE reads into MiXCR, producing one record per CDR3 protein. The sample carries roughly 790,000 distinct CDR3 sequences, about 40% recorded once. It was ten milliliters of peripheral blood that were drawn from each donor. Isolation recovered at least 6.5 million PBMCs from every sample. CDR1 is SQVTM and CDR2 is ANQGSEA in the germline V gene. V dropped 5 bases and J dropped 5; count of bases not matched to a gene: 6. The CDR3 is 13 amino acids. On this clonotype itself: Its antigen is currently unknown.

This receptor was obtained from a woman aged 55-69 years in good health. The material sequenced was blood. The chain carries TRBV29-1 and TRBJ2-7, with 10 bases matching TRBD1. The CDR3 region is CSVPGQGSNEQYF. In DNA, the CDR3 is TGCAGCGTTCCGGGACAGGGGTCGAACGAGCAGTACTTC.